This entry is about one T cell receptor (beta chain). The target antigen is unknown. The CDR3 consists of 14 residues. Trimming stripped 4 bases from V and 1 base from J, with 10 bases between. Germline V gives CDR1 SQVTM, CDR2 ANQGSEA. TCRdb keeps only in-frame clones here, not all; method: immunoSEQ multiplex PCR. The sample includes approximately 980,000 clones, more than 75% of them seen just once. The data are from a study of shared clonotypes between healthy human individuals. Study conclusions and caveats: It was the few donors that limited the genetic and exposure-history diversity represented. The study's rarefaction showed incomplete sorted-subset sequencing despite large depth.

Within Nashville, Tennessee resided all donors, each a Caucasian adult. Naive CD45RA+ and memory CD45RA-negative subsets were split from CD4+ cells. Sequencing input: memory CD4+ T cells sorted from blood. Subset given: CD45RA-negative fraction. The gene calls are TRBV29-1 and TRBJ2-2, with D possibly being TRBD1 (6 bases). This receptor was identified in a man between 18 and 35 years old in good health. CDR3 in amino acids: CSVASDRNTGELFF. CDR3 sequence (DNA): TGCAGCGTTGCCTCGGACAGGAACACCGGGGAGCTGTTTTTT.